The 10 T cell receptor beta chains below were found in one sample sequenced in a study of T cell changes during pregnancy in multiple sclerosis. Here immunoSEQ multiplex PCR was the method, and the copy in TCRdb shows in-frame clones only, minus some. The repertoire has 70,000 to 75,000 clones, just under 95% of them found once; the top ten carry 1.5% to 2.5%. Sequences were derived from peripheral blood, sampled in the second trimester of pregnancy. The origin of the receptors is a female donor with multiple sclerosis, enrolled in a pregnancy study.

The chain has TRBV6-1 and TRBJ2-5; D perhaps matches TRBD2 (5 bases). With 1 base removed from V and 6 bases from J, the gap between germline ends came to 15 bases. Germline V gene lookup returns CDR1 MNHNS and CDR2 SASEGT. The CDR3 covers 15 residues. This chain's CDR3 is CASSEGLSGWQTQYF. CDR3 in DNA: TGTGCCAGCAGTGAAGGGCTCAGCGGCTGGCAGACCCAGTACTTC.

This clone was recorded a few times. The chain employs TRBV5-1 and TRBJ2-2, with D perhaps TRBD1 (6 bases). The CDR3 extends over 15 amino acids. CDR1 is SGHRS, CDR2 YFSETQ, per germline. V lost 4 bases and J 3 bases, leaving 13 bases between the germline ends. In DNA form, the CDR3 reads TGCGCCAGCAGCGGTAAGACAGGCTACACCGGGGAGCTGTTTTTT. Translation: CASSGKTGYTGELFF.

CDR3 protein: CASSPAGGRSKNIQYF. The DNA for the CDR3 is TGCGCCAGCAGCCCAGCGGGGGGGCGTTCCAAAAACATTCAGTACTTC. The rearrangement joins TRBV5-1 to TRBJ2-4; 10 bases agree with TRBD2. V dropped 4 bases and J dropped 2; count of bases not matched to a gene: 6. The V gene's germline CDR1 is SGHRS and CDR2 YFSETQ. The CDR3 runs to 16 residues.

This chain links TRBV19 with TRBJ1-2, with TRBD1 identical over 8 bases. Germline V gene sequence: CDR1 LNHDA, CDR2 SQIVND (reference sequence). CDR3 length: 14 residues. Trimming took 5 bases from V and 3 from J; bases not matched to a gene: 5. The CDR3 reads CASSGDRPHYGYTF. The CDR3 nucleotides read TGTGCCAGTAGTGGGGACAGGCCCCACTATGGCTACACCTTC.

This clone has only one observation. The chain recombines TRBV7-2 with TRBJ2-7, with 9 bases that match TRBD1. This CDR3 comprises 17 residues. Germline trimming cut 4 bases from V and 3 bases from J; bases unmatched to any gene: 13. Looked up from germline, CDR1 is SGHTA and CDR2 is FQGNSA. The chain's CDR3 is CASSSQRPTGGLYEQYF. DNA of the CDR3: TGTGCCAGCAGCTCACAACGTCCAACAGGGGGCCTCTACGAGCAGTACTTC.

The chain couples TRBV2 to TRBJ1-4, with no clear D. V shed 6 bases and J shed 5 bases, with 10 bases lying between them. Germline V gene data show CDR1 as SNHLY and CDR2 as FYNNEI. The CDR3 is made up of 13 amino acids. The CDR3 is CASSWRVNEKLFF. CDR3 bases: TGTGCCAGCAGCTGGAGGGTAAATGAAAAACTGTTTTTT.

This chain links TRBV6-5 with TRBJ2-5; 8 bases are a match to TRBD1. Germline CDR1 is MNHEY and CDR2 is SVGAGI. V dropped 6 bases and J dropped 1; count of bases not matched to a gene: 4. The CDR3 covers 14 residues. This CDR3 reads CASRDTGGQETQYF. The CDR3 coding sequence is TGTGCCAGCAGGGATACAGGGGGCCAAGAGACCCAGTACTTC.

This chain joins TRBV29-1 and TRBJ2-5, with a weak D call TRBD2 (6 bases). The CDR3 length is 13 residues. Between the trimmed V and J ends, which lost 4 bases and 5 bases, there was a span of 14 bases. Germline loops: CDR1 SQVTM, CDR2 ANQGSEA. The CDR3 protein is CSVVGAGRETQYF. Written as DNA, the CDR3 is TGCAGCGTTGTCGGGGCGGGAAGGGAGACCCAGTACTTC.

This clone occurred a few times. The rearrangement links TRBV27 to TRBJ1-2; D is perhaps TRBD1 (6 bases). CDR3 length equals 13 residues. CDR1 is MNHEY, CDR2 SMNVEV, per germline (reference sequence). The germline V and J ends were trimmed by 0 bases and 8 bases, with 10 bases remaining between them. The CDR3 reads CASSLSGAQGYTF. As DNA, the CDR3 is TGTGCCAGCAGTTTATCGGGGGCGCAGGGCTACACCTTC.

The V and J genes are TRBV29-1 and TRBJ2-5; D unclear. Germline loops: CDR1 SQVTM, CDR2 ANQGSEA. The CDR3 is 14 residues long. V was shortened by 6 bases and J by 4 bases, with 18 bases between the two germline ends. CDR3 protein: CSVGPLGVGETQYF. The CDR3 DNA sequence: TGCAGCGTAGGTCCACTGGGCGTTGGAGAGACCCAGTACTTC.